These T cell receptor beta chains were read from a single sample in a study of tissue T cells after allogeneic stem cell transplantation. Some clones are missing from TCRdb's copy, which holds only in-frame ones; the method was immunoSEQ multiplex PCR. The profile covers approximately 1,300 clones, with about 70% appearing a single time and about 35% taken by the ten largest. Sequencing was performed on bone marrow, taken at autopsy. The receptor set was obtained from a male patient aged 60 or over with steroid-refractory graft-versus-host disease after an allogeneic stem cell transplant. Some T cells may be transferred from the graft donor. Each CDR3 is given with its conserved first and last residue. The order of the fields is J gene, D gene, V gene, clone size, CDR3 protein, CDR3 DNA. The D gene is left open where the match is weak. A clone size is listed for some rows: how often the clone was seen (once, few, many), or a class if it is expanded.

TRBJ1-2,.,TRBV7-8,once,CASTGEANYGYTF,TGTGCCAGCACCGGGGAGGCTAACTATGGCTACACCTTC
TRBJ2-4,.,TRBV19,.,CASSSGRGNIQYF,TGTGCCAGTAGTTCGGGACGAGGAAACATTCAGTACTTC
TRBJ2-5,TRBD2,TRBV5-6,.,CASCLVAGGGETQYF,TGTGCCAGCTGCTTGGTGGCGGGGGGGGGAGAGACCCAGTACTTC
TRBJ1-5,.,TRBV29-1,.,CSVGEGLNQPQHF,TGCAGCGTTGGCGAGGGGCTAAATCAGCCCCAGCATTTT
TRBJ2-3,TRBD2,TRBV4-2,.,CASSQGGSGGGDTQYF,TGTGCCAGCAGCCAAGGCGGTAGCGGGGGGGGAGATACGCAGTATTTT
TRBJ1-3,.,TRBV11-2,.,CASSSGAKDTIYF,TGTGCCAGCAGCTCCGGGGCTAAGGACACCATATATTTT
TRBJ2-1,.,TRBV6-2/TRBV6-3,.,CASSFPVTGINEQFF,TGTGCCAGCAGTTTCCCCGTAACAGGGATCAATGAGCAGTTCTTC
TRBJ2-1,.,TRBV27,.,CASSTRTISLNEQFF,TGTGCCAGCAGTACCCGGACTATATCCCTCAATGAGCAGTTCTTC
TRBJ2-3,TRBD2,TRBV9,.,CASSSRERGGQISQYF,TGTGCCAGCAGCTCGCGAGAGCGGGGGGGCCAGATCTCGCAGTATTTT
TRBJ1-1,.,TRBV7-6,.,CASSLGAGGGTEAFF,TGTGCCAGCAGCTTAGGCGCGGGGGGAGGCACTGAAGCTTTCTTT
TRBJ2-7,.,TRBV11-1,.,CASSLALPRGYEQYF,TGTGCCAGCAGCTTAGCACTCCCCAGGGGCTACGAGCAGTACTTC
TRBJ2-3,.,TRBV27,.,CASSFRPDTQYF,TGTGCCAGCAGTTTTCGCCCAGATACGCAGTATTTT
TRBJ1-5,.,TRBV4-3,.,CASSQGVGQGWIQPQHF,TGCGCCAGCAGCCAAGGGGTAGGTCAGGGATGGATTCAGCCCCAGCATTTT
TRBJ2-1,.,TRBV24-1,.,CATGSLFF,TGTGCCACCGGCAGTCTGTTCTTC
TRBJ2-5,TRBD2,TRBV2,.,CANGGDSTSDTSQETQYF,TGTGCCAACGGGGGGGATTCAACGTCGGACACCTCGCAAGAGACCCAGTACTTC
TRBJ2-5,.,TRBV25-1,.,CASSGGTLKETQYF,TGTGCCAGCAGTGGAGGGACACTGAAAGAGACCCAGTACTTC
TRBJ2-2,.,TRBV4-1,.,CASSQDRSTGELFF,TGCGCCAGCAGCCAAGATAGAAGCACCGGGGAGCTGTTTTTT
TRBJ1-1,.,TRBV5-6,.,CASSLEAAGVFF,TGTGCCAGCAGCCTAGAGGCAGCCGGGGTTTTCTTT
TRBJ2-2,TRBD1,TRBV7-9,.,CASSVGPGQGASGELFF,TGTGCCAGCAGCGTAGGCCCGGGACAGGGGGCCTCCGGGGAGCTGTTTTTT
TRBJ2-1,.,TRBV19,.,CASTFTGSNEQFF,TGTGCCAGCACCTTTACAGGGAGCAATGAGCAGTTCTTC
TRBJ1-5,.,TRBV15,.,CATSRDDFRVQGNQPQHF,TGTGCCACCAGCAGAGACGATTTCAGGGTACAAGGCAATCAGCCCCAGCATTTT
TRBJ1-6,.,TRBV6-2/TRBV6-3,.,CASSFRTASYNSPLHF,TGTGCCAGCAGTTTCAGGACAGCCTCCTATAATTCACCCCTCCACTTT
TRBJ2-7,TRBD1,TRBV10-3,.,CATRTGDEQYF,TGTGCCACCCGGACAGGCGACGAGCAGTACTTC
TRBJ2-5,.,TRBV7-2,.,CASSLVDTTIKYF,TGTGCCAGCAGCTTAGTTGACACCACAATAAAGTACTTC
TRBJ2-4,.,TRBV19,.,CASSRGAAKNIQYF,TGTGCCAGTAGCAGGGGAGCGGCCAAAAACATTCAGTACTTC
TRBJ1-1,.,TRBV12-3/TRBV12-4,.,CASSLSWGDEAFF,TGTGCCAGCAGTTTATCGTGGGGGGATGAAGCTTTCTTT
TRBJ1-2,.,TRBV5-1,.,CASSLGRVNYGYTF,TGCGCCAGCAGCTTGGGCCGGGTTAACTATGGCTACACCTTC
TRBJ2-5,TRBD2,TRBV2,large,CASNQGGSGETQYF,TGTGCCAGCAACCAGGGAGGGTCTGGGGAGACCCAGTACTTC
TRBJ2-2,TRBD1,TRBV7-9,large,CASSLATGGPGELFF,TGTGCCAGCAGCTTAGCGACAGGGGGCCCCGGGGAGCTGTTTTTT
TRBJ2-2,.,TRBV5-1,.,CASSLYSTSNTYTGELFF,TGCGCCAGCAGCTTGTACAGTACCTCAAACACCTACACCGGGGAGCTGTTTTTT
TRBJ2-1,.,TRBV7-9,once,CASSPRGAGGAYNEQFF,TGTGCCAGCAGCCCAAGGGGGGCCGGGGGCGCCTACAATGAGCAGTTCTTC
TRBJ2-5,TRBD2,TRBV7-9,.,CASSTGTSGGALETQYF,TGTGCCAGCAGCACGGGGACTAGCGGGGGGGCCTTGGAGACCCAGTACTTC
TRBJ1-1,TRBD1,TRBV27,.,CASRRRDRVPEAFF,TGTGCCAGCAGACGCCGGGACAGGGTGCCTGAAGCTTTCTTT
TRBJ2-7,TRBD1,TRBV13,.,CASSSGQGREQYF,TGTGCCAGCAGCTCCGGACAGGGGAGGGAGCAGTACTTC
TRBJ2-3,.,TRBV9,few,CASSPMTGRADTQYF,TGTGCCAGCAGCCCGATGACAGGGAGGGCAGATACGCAGTATTTT
TRBJ1-4,TRBD1,TRBV14,.,CASSPYEQGDNEKLFF,TGTGCCAGCAGCCCCTACGAACAGGGGGATAATGAAAAACTGTTTTTT
TRBJ2-7,.,TRBV10-3,.,CAISDPAGRSYEQYF,TGTGCCATCAGTGACCCGGCGGGGAGATCCTACGAGCAGTACTTC
TRBJ1-1,TRBD1,TRBV5-1,.,CASRATGGSTEAFF,TGCGCCAGCAGGGCGACAGGGGGGAGCACTGAAGCTTTCTTT
TRBJ1-1,.,TRBV2,few,CASSEWGAEAFF,TGTGCCAGCAGTGAGTGGGGCGCTGAAGCTTTCTTT
TRBJ2-5,TRBD2,TRBV5-6,.,CPSSLGAGGAETQYF,TGTCCCAGCAGCTTGGGGGCCGGGGGGGCAGAGACCCAGTACTTC
TRBJ1-2,.,TRBV7-9,.,CASSRTAQSSYGYTF,TGTGCCAGCAGCCGGACAGCCCAAAGTTCTTATGGCTACACCTTC
TRBJ1-6,.,TRBV5-6,.,CASRTYNSPLHF,TGTGCCAGCAGGACCTATAATTCACCCCTCCACTTT
TRBJ2-7,TRBD1,TRBV7-2,few,CASSIERTGGTYEQYF,TGTGCCAGCAGCATAGAAAGGACAGGGGGAACCTACGAGCAGTACTTC
TRBJ2-1,.,TRBV13,once,CASSFRQSNEQFF,TGTGCCAGCAGCTTCAGACAGAGCAATGAGCAGTTCTTC
TRBJ2-7,.,TRBV11-3,.,CASLIARRYYYEQYF,TGTGCCAGCCTAATTGCCCGACGTTACTATTACGAGCAGTACTTC